Listed here are 8 T cell receptor beta chains from one sample, sequenced in a study of T-cell memory formation after mild COVID-19. TCRdb analysed the 5' RACE reads with MiXCR anew, one entry per CDR3 protein. The table shows about 320,000 distinct CDR3 sequences, with approximately 14% occurring only once. Sequenced sample: PBMCs or a T cell subset sorted from them (not recorded which). Receptors originate from a man aged 18 to 29 who had mild COVID-19 (a few samples of this study predate the infection). Cell type and time point are not known.

This chain uses TRBV7-2 with TRBJ2-3; 12 bases agree with TRBD2. Looked up from germline, CDR1 is SGHTA and CDR2 is FQGNSA. The CDR3 runs 15 residues. V was clipped by 6 bases and J by 2 bases; unmatched bases: 3. This CDR3 reads CASRLAGGITDTQYF. In DNA form, the CDR3 reads TGTGCCAGCAGACTAGCGGGGGGCATCACAGATACGCAGTATTTT. Together with reference TRBV7-2 and TRBJ2-3, the CDR3 gives the full variable domain: GAGVSQSPSNKVTEKGKDVELRCDPISGHTALYWYRQSLGQGLEFLIYFQGNSAPDKSGLPSDRFSAERTGGSVSTLTIQRTQQEDSAVYLCASRLAGGITDTQYFGPGTRLTVL.

This clonotype was picked up a small number of times. The rearrangement links TRBV20-1 to TRBJ1-1, with D unclear. Per the germline V gene, CDR1 is DFQATT and CDR2 is SNEGSKA (reference sequence). With 6 bases removed from V and 11 bases from J, the gap between germline ends came to 13 bases. The CDR3 totals 10 residues. CDR3 nucleotides: TGCAGTGCGCTCCCCGGGGTGGCTTTCTTT. This gives the protein CSALPGVAFF.

The chain is built from TRBV12-3 or TRBV12-4 and TRBJ2-1; TRBD2 aligns across 8 bases. J was trimmed by 0 bases and V by 7 bases; bases with no gene match: 5. The CDR3 is 15 amino acids. CDR3 in amino acids: CASTTSGGSYNEQFF. DNA of the CDR3: TGTGCCAGCACCACCAGCGGGGGCTCCTACAATGAGCAGTTCTTC.

The gene calls are TRBV5-1 and TRBJ2-7; TRBD2 is a possible D gene (5 bases). The germline V gene encodes CDR1 SGHRS and CDR2 YFSETQ. Trimming took 0 bases from V and 6 from J, leaving 10 bases between them. This CDR3 has 13 amino acids. The CDR3 is CASSLAGRSEQYV. The CDR3 DNA reads as TGCGCCAGCAGCTTGGCGGGAAGGAGCGAGCAGTACGTC.

This clonotype turned up a few times. J is TRBJ2-3 and V is TRBV5-4; D unresolved. This CDR3 is built from 14 residues. V dropped 1 base and J dropped 11 bases, with 17 bases sitting between them. Germline V gene data show CDR1 as SGHNT and CDR2 as YYREEE (reference sequence). CDR3 sequence reads: CASSLRDNYIGQYF. The CDR3 nucleotides are TGTGCCAGCAGCTTGCGAGACAACTATATAGGGCAGTATTTT.

This chain connects TRBV19 to TRBJ1-6; a possible D gene is TRBD1 (6 bases). Trimming took 5 bases from V and 7 from J, leaving 9 bases between them. In germline, CDR1 is LNHDA, CDR2 SQIVND (reference sequence). The CDR3 is 13 amino acids. CDR3 DNA: TGTGCCAGTAGTCTGGGGGCAAATTCACCCCTCCACTTT. Its translation is CASSLGANSPLHF. Full variable domain (outside the CDR3, taken from reference TRBV19 and TRBJ1-6): DGGITQSPKYLFRKEGQNVTLSCEQNLNHDAMYWYRQDPGQGLRLIYYSQIVNDFQKGDIAEGYSVSREKKESFPLTVTSAQKNPTAFYLCASSLGANSPLHFGNGTRLTVT.

This clonotype was seen more than once but under ten times. This chain links TRBV21-1 with TRBJ2-2; the table gives TRBD2 as D, unverified against the DNA. TRBV21-1 is a known pseudogene. The CDR3 has 15 amino acids. CDR3 region: CASYPRGPFFGELFF. The CDR3 region has the DNA TGTGCCAGCTATCCGCGGGGGCCCTTTTTCGGGGAGCTGTTTTTT.

This clonotype came up many times. The J gene is TRBJ2-1, the V gene TRBV12-3 or TRBV12-4; D uncertain. The V end lost 0 bases, the J end lost 3 bases, and 21 bases lay between the germline ends. The CDR3 spans 19 residues. CDR3 region: CASSLALILFRSDYNEQFF. The CDR3 DNA follows: TGTGCCAGCAGTTTAGCGCTAATCCTGTTCAGGTCGGACTACAATGAGCAGTTCTTC.